This TCR beta chain comes out of a study of response to subunit inactivated influenza vaccine. Broader study findings: Authors suggested seasonal influenza vaccinations each recruit few new T cells.

Concerning this clonotype: Its cognate antigen is unknown.

MiXCR was run by TCRdb on the RT-PCR reads, yielding one entry per CDR3 protein. Here the sample spans under 550,000 distinct CDR3 sequences, approximately 7.7% being singletons. The CDR3 runs 15 residues. Trimming removed 5 bases from V and 1 base from J; junction bases left unmatched: 6. The chain employs TRBV12-3 or TRBV12-4 and TRBJ1-1; TRBD1 agrees at 8 bases. The sequence came from a man in his fifties or sixties who received an inactivated influenza vaccine. The material was PBMCs from blood, obtained approximately 25 months after vaccination. This chain's CDR3 is CASSPRGQANTEAFF. The CDR3 bases are TGTGCCAGCAGTCCCCGGGGACAGGCGAACACTGAAGCTTTCTTT.